This record concerns one T cell receptor (beta chain) sequence. The data belong to a study of shared clonotypes between healthy human individuals. Produced via immunoSEQ multiplex PCR; TCRdb's table is partial and in-frame only. The sample includes roughly 890,000 clones, approximately 92% of them seen just once. Naivety among CD8 cells was defined by CD45RO negativity and positive CCR7 selection, thereby excluding terminally differentiated effector memory CD45RA+ cells. V shed 6 bases, J shed 7 bases, and the junction held 29 bases outside the gene matches. The CDR3 extends over 21 amino acids. CDR1 and CDR2 from the germline V gene are MNHEY and SMNVEV (reference sequence).

Sequences were obtained from naive CD8+ T cells sorted from blood. The TCR originated in a man aged 25-45 years in good health. The chain links TRBV27 to TRBJ2-7; 11 bases are a match to TRBD2. CDR3 sequence: CASSRRGGPGLAAKWVEEQYF. In DNA, the CDR3 is TGTGCCAGCAGCCGTCGTGGCGGCCCGGGACTAGCGGCCAAGTGGGTTGAAGAGCAGTACTTC.